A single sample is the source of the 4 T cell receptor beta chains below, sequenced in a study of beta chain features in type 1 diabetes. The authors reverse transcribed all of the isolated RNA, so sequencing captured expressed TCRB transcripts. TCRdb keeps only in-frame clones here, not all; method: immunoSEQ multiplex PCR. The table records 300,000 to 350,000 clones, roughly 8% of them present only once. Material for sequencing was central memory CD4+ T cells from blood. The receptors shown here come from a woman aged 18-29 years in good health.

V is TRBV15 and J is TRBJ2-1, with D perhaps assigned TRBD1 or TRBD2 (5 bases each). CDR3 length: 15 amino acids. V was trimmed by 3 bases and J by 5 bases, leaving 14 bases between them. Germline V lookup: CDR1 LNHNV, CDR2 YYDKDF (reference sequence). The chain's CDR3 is CATSRAGTSNNEQFF. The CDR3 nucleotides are TGTGCCACCAGCAGGGCAGGGACGAGCAACAATGAGCAGTTCTTC.

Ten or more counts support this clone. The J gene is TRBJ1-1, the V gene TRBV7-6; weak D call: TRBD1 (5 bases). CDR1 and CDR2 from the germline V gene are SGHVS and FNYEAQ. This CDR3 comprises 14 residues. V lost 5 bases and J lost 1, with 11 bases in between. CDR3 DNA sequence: TGTGCCAGCAGCAACCTACAGGAGAACACTGAAGCTTTCTTT. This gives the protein CASSNLQENTEAFF.

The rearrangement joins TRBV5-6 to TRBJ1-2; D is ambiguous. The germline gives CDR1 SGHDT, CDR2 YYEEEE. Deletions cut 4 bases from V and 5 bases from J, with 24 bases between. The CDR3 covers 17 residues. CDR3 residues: CASSGVSWGRSDYGYTF. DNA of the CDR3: TGTGCCAGCAGCGGGGTTTCTTGGGGAAGATCGGATTATGGCTACACCTTC.

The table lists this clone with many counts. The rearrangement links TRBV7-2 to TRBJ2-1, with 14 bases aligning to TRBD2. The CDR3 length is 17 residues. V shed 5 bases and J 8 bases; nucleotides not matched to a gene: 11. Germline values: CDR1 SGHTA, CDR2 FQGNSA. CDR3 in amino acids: CASSMPGLAGVFHEQFF. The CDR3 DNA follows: TGTGCCAGCAGCATGCCGGGACTAGCGGGAGTATTCCATGAGCAGTTCTTC.